This T cell receptor beta chain was sequenced during a study of CD8 T cells in ankylosing spondylitis. This clonotype was seen ten or more times. Its antigen is currently unknown. One entry per CDR3 protein results from TCRdb running MiXCR on the 5' RACE reads. The repertoire includes around 210,000 distinct CDR3 sequences, 7% to 10% of them detected once, and 4.5% to 5% sits in the top ten. This CDR3 region has 15 residues. Germline CDR1 is SQVTM and CDR2 is ANQGSEA. J lost 7 bases, V lost 6 bases, and 13 bases had no gene match. Overall study results and limits: Seemingly characteristic of ankylosing spondylitis blood was a TCR beta motif consisting of about 8 highly homologous variants. A CD8+ phenotype characterized the disease-linked clones, which were relatively rare in peripheral blood. Disease-linked clones were reportedly significantly enriched in matched ankylosing spondylitis synovial fluid. Previous work reported some of these motif variants in the synovial fluid and blood of reactive arthritis.

The material sequenced was blood, either unsorted or a sorted T cell fraction (not recorded which). This sequence originates from a female donor with ankylosing spondylitis or in good health (not recorded which). V gene TRBV29-1 combines with J gene TRBJ2-1; TRBD2 matches 9 bases. The CDR3 region has the DNA TGCAGCGTAGCCCCTAGCGGGGTCCCAACGAATGAGCAGTTCTTC. This encodes CSVAPSGVPTNEQFF.